Listed here is a single T cell receptor beta chain. This specimen comes from a study of T-cell reconstitution after alpha-beta-depleted transplantation in children. TCRbeta library preparation incorporated unique molecular identifiers. TCRdb processed the PCR reads anew with MiXCR; each CDR3 protein has one entry. The data contain about 110,000 distinct CDR3 sequences, 9% to 12% of them seen just once; the ten biggest clones take up about 34%. The CDR3 has 12 residues. CDR1 SQVTM and CDR2 ANQGSEA come from the germline V gene. V was cut by 4 bases and J by 10 bases, with 14 bases left in between. The source of this sequence is a boy aged 2 to 10 with acute lymphoblastic leukemia, due to receive a stem cell transplant. The chain couples TRBV29-1 to TRBJ2-1; D perhaps matches TRBD2 (6 bases). Sequences were derived from PBMCs, sampled before TCRalphabeta/CD19-depleted stem cell transplant. As DNA, the CDR3 is TGCAGCGTTGGTCTAAGGGCGGGGGAGCAGTTCTTC. This codes for CSVGLRAGEQFF.